The sequence of this TCR beta chain was determined in a study of OX40 agonist ivuxolimab in advanced cancers. Study summary: Ivuxolimab, which is an agonistic anti-OX40 (CD134) antibody, was administered to the patients. Findings and limits, study-wide: The study found that CD8+ T cells averaged more expanded clones than CD4+.

With respect to this clone: Its antigen is as yet unknown.

Sequencing used immunoSEQ multiplex PCR; TCRdb keeps in-frame clones, though not all of them. The sample holds more than 60,000 clones; 80% to 90% are singletons and the top ten take around 4.1%. The CDR3 runs 16 residues. The germline gives CDR1 SGDLS, CDR2 YYNGEE. V dropped 4 bases and J dropped 6 bases, with 17 bases sitting between them. Sequences were derived from CD4+ or CD8+ T cells sorted from blood, sampled in a trial of the OX40 agonist ivuxolimab. The genes are TRBV9 and TRBJ1-6; D not resolved. This sequence was found in an adult with an advanced solid tumor such as melanoma, head and neck, liver or kidney cancer. CDR3 DNA sequence: TGTGCCAGCAGCCGAGAAACAGCCCGGATTAATTCACCCCTCCACTTT. It codes for CASSRETARINSPLHF.